The 29 T cell receptor beta chains below come from one sample, sequenced in a study of Graves' ophthalmopathy and Graves' hyperthyroidism. Scientists amplified the TCR beta CDR3 regions from RNA transcripts. The authors performed first-round RT-PCR with HTBI primers and then a second-round multiplex PCR. TCRdb ran MiXCR on the multiplex PCR reads and lists one entry per CDR3 protein. The sample has fewer than 250,000 distinct CDR3 sequences; just under 30% are singletons. Sequencing was performed on peripheral blood. These TCRs come from a middle-aged man with Graves' ophthalmopathy.

V and J are TRBV11-3 and TRBJ2-5; 13 nucleotides align to TRBD2. With 5 bases clipped from V and 5 bases from J, the junction kept 8 bases outside the gene matches. This CDR3 has 16 residues. CDR1 is SGHNT and CDR2 is YENEEA in the germline V gene. CDR3 sequence: CASSGGTSGNPETQYF. The CDR3 region has the DNA TGTGCCAGCAGCGGCGGGACTAGCGGGAATCCGGAGACCCAGTACTTC.

This clonotype was seen many times. The gene calls are TRBV15 and TRBJ2-5; possibly TRBD1 for D (5 bases). Germline CDR1 is LNHNV and CDR2 is YYDKDF (reference sequence). V lost 1 base to trimming and J lost 0 bases, with 6 bases between them. The CDR3 is 14 residues long. In DNA form, the CDR3 reads TGTGCCACCAGCAGAGCAGGGTACCAAGAGACCCAGTACTTC. Encoded protein: CATSRAGYQETQYF.

This clonotype was counted only a few times. The chain joins TRBV7-2 to TRBJ2-5; D might be TRBD2 (6 bases). CDR3 size: 14 residues. From germline, CDR1 is SGHTA and CDR2 FQGNSA. V lost 4 bases and J lost 4, with 13 bases in between. The CDR3 reads CASSSRMGGETQYF. CDR3 DNA sequence: TGTGCCAGCAGCTCTCGGATGGGAGGAGAGACCCAGTACTTC. The full variable domain, rest sourced from reference TRBV7-2 and TRBJ2-5, is GAGVSQSPSNKVTEKGKDVELRCDPISGHTALYWYRQSLGQGLEFLIYFQGNSAPDKSGLPSDRFSAERTGGSVSTLTIQRTQQEDSAVYLCASSSRMGGETQYFGPGTRLLVL.

Ten or more counts support this clonotype. The V gene is TRBV28, the J gene TRBJ2-5; possible D gene TRBD2, 7 bases. Germline loops: CDR1 MDHEN, CDR2 SYDVKM. This CDR3 spans 16 amino acids. V was trimmed by 2 bases and J by 2 bases, leaving 15 bases between them. CDR3 nucleotides: TGTGCCAGCAGTTTACGAGGGGGGAGGGGACAAGAGACCCAGTACTTC. It encodes CASSLRGGRGQETQYF.

This chain links TRBV6-2 or TRBV6-3 with TRBJ1-5, with D possibly TRBD1 on 5 matching bases. V lost 2 bases and J 2 bases, leaving 13 bases between the germline ends. This CDR3 spans 16 amino acids. From germline, CDR1 is MNHEY and CDR2 SVGEGT. CDR3 sequence reads: CASSYQGRVGNQPQHF. The CDR3 region has the DNA TGTGCCAGCAGTTACCAGGGCAGAGTGGGCAATCAGCCCCAGCATTTT.

This clonotype has at least ten counts. V is TRBV20-1 and J is TRBJ2-7; either TRBD1 or TRBD2 may fit D (5 bases each). Trimming took off 6 bases at V and 4 bases at J, with 25 bases between the two ends. Germline V gene sequence: CDR1 DFQATT, CDR2 SNEGSKA (reference sequence). This CDR3 comprises 16 residues. The CDR3 protein is CSAPNGAGTVWYEQYF. The CDR3 nucleotides are TGCAGTGCCCCGAACGGGGCAGGGACGGTTTGGTACGAGCAGTACTTC.

This clonotype was detected once. The gene calls are TRBV28 and TRBJ1-5; possibly TRBD1 for D (6 bases). The germline CDR1 and CDR2 sequences are MDHEN and SYDVKM. Between the trimmed V and J ends, which lost 8 bases and 6 bases, there was a span of 14 bases. The CDR3 length is 13 residues. CDR3 protein: CASGSGVIQPQHF. The CDR3 coding sequence is TGTGCCAGCGGGTCAGGGGTGATTCAGCCCCAGCATTTT.

This clonotype has ten or more counts. The V gene is TRBV29-1, the J gene TRBJ2-5, with 8 bases that match TRBD1. Germline trimming cut 6 bases from V and 9 bases from J; bases unmatched to any gene: 3. The CDR3 covers 10 residues. Germline V gene data show CDR1 as SQVTM and CDR2 as ANQGSEA. CDR3 in amino acids: CSVDRGAQYF. The CDR3 region has the DNA TGCAGCGTCGACAGGGGAGCCCAGTACTTC. The variable domain in full, with the rest retrieved from reference TRBV29-1 and TRBJ2-5, is SAVISQKPSRDICQRGTSLTIQCQVDSQVTMMFWYRQQPGQSLTLIATANQGSEATYESGFVIDKFPISRPNLTFSTLTVSNMSPEDSSIYLCSVDRGAQYFGPGTRLLVL.

The V gene is TRBV15, the J gene TRBJ1-5, with D perhaps TRBD1 (5 bases). CDR1 is LNHNV, CDR2 YYDKDF, per germline (reference sequence). V dropped 3 bases and J dropped 4 bases, with 10 bases sitting between them. The length of the CDR3 is 14 residues. The CDR3 nucleotides are TGTGCCACCAGCAGCGATGGGGGGAATCAGCCCCAGCATTTT. Encoded protein: CATSSDGGNQPQHF.

This clonotype was counted ten times or more. The V call is TRBV20-1, the J call TRBJ1-1; D is possibly TRBD1 (5 bases). V was cut by 5 bases and J by 4 bases, with 17 bases left in between. CDR1 and CDR2 from the germline V gene are DFQATT and SNEGSKA (reference sequence). The CDR3 runs to 14 residues. The DNA for the CDR3 is TGCAGTGCTTTTAACGAAGGGGTGAGCACTGAAGCTTTCTTT. Encoded protein: CSAFNEGVSTEAFF.

The rearrangement joins TRBV12-3 or TRBV12-4 to TRBJ1-1; D call uncertain. This CDR3 is built from 14 residues. V lost 5 bases to trimming and J lost 0 bases, with 10 bases between them. CDR3 DNA sequence: TGTGCCAGCAGTCCCGACGGGATGAACACTGAAGCTTTCTTT. Translation gives CASSPDGMNTEAFF.

This clonotype was observed many times. This rearrangement joins TRBV25-1 to TRBJ2-2, with D possibly being TRBD1 (6 bases). Trimming pared 5 bases from V and 5 bases from J, leaving 18 bases between. This CDR3 is built from 16 residues. Germline V gene data show CDR1 as MGHDK and CDR2 as SYGVNS. The CDR3 DNA reads TGTGCCAGCAGTACCGGACTGACCAGGGGTACCGGGGAGCTGTTTTTT. Protein: CASSTGLTRGTGELFF.

This clonotype appeared many times. The chain is built from TRBV29-1 and TRBJ1-2; 9 bases match TRBD1. V was pared by 3 bases and J by 8 bases, with 10 bases of the junction left unmatched. The CDR3 extends over 14 amino acids. The germline CDR1 and CDR2 sequences are SQVTM and ANQGSEA. In DNA, the CDR3 is TGCAGCGTTGACGGACAGGGGCCCTCTCGGGGCTACACCTTC. This translates into CSVDGQGPSRGYTF.

In its sample, this clonotype was seen many times. This chain joins TRBV29-1 and TRBJ1-1; D ambiguous. Per the germline V gene, CDR1 is SQVTM and CDR2 is ANQGSEA. V was cut by 2 bases and J by 5 bases, with 9 bases left in between. The CDR3 is 12 residues long. The CDR3 nucleotides read TGCAGCGTTGAAAATTCCGGTACTGAAGCTTTCTTT. Its protein is CSVENSGTEAFF.

This clonotype has ten or more counts. V is TRBV29-1 and J is TRBJ1-2; 7 bases fit TRBD1. Trimming removed 5 bases from V and 3 bases from J; junction bases left unmatched: 6. The CDR3 has 13 amino acids. Germline assignment: CDR1 SQVTM and CDR2 ANQGSEA. The CDR3 DNA reads as TGCAGCGTTCAAGTTCAGGGGGACTATGGCTACACCTTC. This gives the protein CSVQVQGDYGYTF.

This clonotype has a count of ten or more. V gene TRBV9 combines with J gene TRBJ2-7, with 12 bases aligning to TRBD1. Germline CDR1 is SGDLS and CDR2 is YYNGEE. The ends lost 3 bases at V and 6 bases at J; junction bases unmatched: 10. The CDR3 covers 16 residues. In DNA, the CDR3 is TGTGCCAGCAGCGAGACCCCGGGGACAGGGGGCGCCGAGCAGTACTTC. This translates into CASSETPGTGGAEQYF.

The CDR3 region has the DNA TGCGCCAGCAGCTTGCGGGCAGGGGCGGAATCACCCCTCCACTTT. Protein: CASSLRAGAESPLHF. The J gene is TRBJ1-6, the V gene TRBV5-1; the D gene is possibly TRBD1 (6 bases). There are 15 residues in the CDR3. With 1 base removed from V and 10 bases from J, the gap between germline ends came to 15 bases. CDR1 and CDR2 (germline): SGHRS, YFSETQ.

This clonotype has ten or more counts. The chain links TRBV12-3 or TRBV12-4 to TRBJ2-2; D could derive from TRBD1 or TRBD2 (5 bases each). V was pared by 6 bases and J by 2 bases, with 13 bases between. This CDR3 contains 15 residues. DNA for the CDR3: TGTGCCAGCAGACGAGGGGACCTCAACACCGGGGAGCTGTTTTTT. It is translated as CASRRGDLNTGELFF.

The chain links TRBV29-1 to TRBJ2-7; 10 nucleotides align to TRBD2. The germline V gene has CDR1 SQVTM and CDR2 ANQGSEA. This CDR3 spans 15 amino acids. V dropped 7 bases and J dropped 3; count of bases not matched to a gene: 12. CDR3 coding DNA: TGCAGCGCCGCACGAGCGGGAGGGGTTAGCTACGAGCAGTACTTC. Residues: CSAARAGGVSYEQYF.

The chain employs TRBV6-2 or TRBV6-3 and TRBJ2-5; TRBD1 matches at 9 bases. J was trimmed by 5 bases and V by 4 bases; bases with no gene match: 14. Germline CDR1 MNHEY, CDR2 SVGEGT. This CDR3 contains 17 residues. The CDR3 DNA is TGTGCCAGCAGTTTATGGGGGACAGGGAACAAGCGTGAGACCCAGTACTTC. Protein sequence: CASSLWGTGNKRETQYF.

This clonotype was observed many times. The genes are TRBV29-1 and TRBJ2-7; 9 bases match TRBD1. This CDR3 is built from 12 residues. The trim removed 6 bases at V and 4 bases at J, leaving 4 bases unmatched. Germline V CDR1 and CDR2: SQVTM, ANQGSEA. This chain's CDR3 is CSVRQGGYEQYF. The DNA for the CDR3 is TGCAGCGTACGACAGGGGGGGTACGAGCAGTACTTC.

This clonotype was detected once. This chain connects TRBV6-2 or TRBV6-3 to TRBJ2-7; weak D call: TRBD1 (6 bases). V was cut by 7 bases and J by 3 bases, with 13 bases left in between. This CDR3 has 13 residues. Germline V CDR1 and CDR2: MNHEY, SVGEGT. The CDR3 nucleotides are TGTGCCAGCACAAAGGGACACAACTACGAGCAGTACTTC. Protein: CASTKGHNYEQYF.

This clonotype occurred many times. The chain recombines TRBV27 with TRBJ1-3, with TRBD1 matching 7 bases. Germline lookup yields CDR1 MNHEY and CDR2 SMNVEV (reference sequence). With 4 bases clipped from V and 4 bases from J, the junction kept 4 bases outside the gene matches. CDR3 size: 14 residues. CDR3 residues: CASSSTGYGNTIYF. In DNA, the CDR3 is TGTGCCAGCAGTTCGACAGGGTACGGAAACACCATATATTTT.

This clonotype was counted at least ten times. The chain uses TRBV20-1 and TRBJ2-7, with TRBD1 identical over 7 bases. The CDR3 loop spans 14 amino acids. Germline trimming cut 6 bases from V and 2 bases from J; bases unmatched to any gene: 10. The germline V gene has CDR1 DFQATT and CDR2 SNEGSKA (reference sequence). The CDR3 DNA follows: TGCAGTGCCGTTGCCCCGGGACAGCCCTACGAGCAGTACTTC. It yields the protein CSAVAPGQPYEQYF.

This clonotype was seen many times. This chain links TRBV30 with TRBJ2-6; the D gene is possibly TRBD2 (6 bases). The V gene's germline CDR1 is GTSNPN and CDR2 SVGIG (reference sequence). The length of the CDR3 is 14 residues. Trimming took 5 bases from V and 3 from J, leaving 11 bases between them. CDR3 coding DNA: TGTGCCTGGCAGGCGGGGAATGGGGCCAACGTCCTGACTTTC. This codes for CAWQAGNGANVLTF.

The chain employs TRBV7-6 and TRBJ2-5; 7 bases are shared with TRBD1. Germline CDR1 is SGHVS and CDR2 is FNYEAQ. Germline trimming cut 7 bases from V and 5 bases from J; bases unmatched to any gene: 1. The CDR3 runs 11 residues. The CDR3 DNA follows: TGTGCCAGCACGACAGGGGAGACCCAGTACTTC. It codes for CASTTGETQYF.

This chain uses TRBV6-1 with TRBJ2-2; TRBD1 might be the D (6 bases). The germline gives CDR1 MNHNS, CDR2 SASEGT. Trimming shortened V by 11 bases and J by 8 bases, and 18 bases separated the two germline ends. This CDR3 region has 13 residues. For the CDR3, the DNA is TGTGCCGGGAGACAGGCGGCTGGGGGGGAGCTGTTTTTT. It yields the protein CAGRQAAGGELFF.

At least ten counts were recorded for this clonotype. The CDR3, as DNA: TGTGCCAGCAGCTACCGGGGGGGCTCCTACGAGCAGTACTTC. This gives the protein CASSYRGGSYEQYF. The chain has TRBV7-9 and TRBJ2-7; 8 nucleotides match TRBD2. Germline V CDR1 and CDR2: SEHNR, FQNEAQ (reference sequence). V was pared by 4 bases and J by 0 bases, with 2 bases of the junction left unmatched. CDR3 length: 14 amino acids. Full variable domain (outside the CDR3, taken from reference TRBV7-9 and TRBJ2-7): DTGVSQNPRHKITKRGQNVTFRCDPISEHNRLYWYRQTLGQGPEFLTYFQNEAQLEKSRLLSDRFSAERPKGSFSTLEIQRTEQGDSAMYLCASSYRGGSYEQYFGPGTRLTVT.

This clonotype came up many times. CDR3 sequence: CASRDLGSYEQYF. CDR3 in DNA: TGTGCCAGCAGGGACCTGGGGAGCTACGAGCAGTACTTC. The chain joins TRBV27 to TRBJ2-7; D may be TRBD2 (5 bases). The germline V and J ends were trimmed by 6 bases and 3 bases, with 12 bases remaining between them. Looked up from germline, CDR1 is MNHEY and CDR2 is SMNVEV (reference sequence). The CDR3 consists of 13 residues.